The 25 T cell receptor beta chains presented below share a single source sample, sequenced in a study of blood T cell repertoires in COVID-19. Repertoires were generated with immunoSEQ multiplex PCR, while TCRdb's copy carries only in-frame clones and drops some. The table lists over 45,000 clones, around four fifths of them singletons. Sequenced: peripheral blood. The receptors shown here come from a woman aged 45-59 years with active or convalescent COVID-19.

This chain joins TRBV10-3 and TRBJ1-2, with a tentative D call TRBD1 (6 bases). The V and J ends lost 1 base and 5 bases respectively, with 14 bases between them. The CDR3 has 15 amino acids. Germline CDR1 is ENHRY and CDR2 is SYGVKD. The CDR3 protein is CAISEFSGDRYGYTF. The DNA for the CDR3 is TGTGCCATCAGTGAGTTTTCAGGGGATAGGTATGGCTACACCTTC.

This clone occurred a few times. The chain recombines TRBV27 with TRBJ1-2; tentatively, D is TRBD1 (6 bases). The germline V and J ends were trimmed by 2 bases and 1 base, with 20 bases remaining between them. The CDR3 sequence is 18 residues long. Germline V gene sequence: CDR1 MNHEY, CDR2 SMNVEV (reference sequence). The chain's CDR3 is CASSLAIKPGQLNYGYTF. CDR3 bases: TGTGCCAGCAGTTTAGCGATAAAGCCGGGACAACTTAACTATGGCTACACCTTC.

CDR3: CASSRSGAGELFF. CDR3 nucleotides: TGTGCCAGCAGTCGGAGTGGAGCCGGGGAGCTGTTTTTT. The chain combines TRBV6-5 with TRBJ2-2; no definite D call. Per germline, CDR1 MNHEY and CDR2 SVGAGI. CDR3 length: 13 amino acids. Trimming cost V 5 bases and J 6 bases, with 10 bases left between them.

The chain couples TRBV27 to TRBJ1-3; the D gene is possibly TRBD1 (6 bases). V was pared by 0 bases and J by 3 bases, with 9 bases between. The CDR3 has 15 amino acids. Germline V gene data show CDR1 as MNHEY and CDR2 as SMNVEV (reference sequence). CDR3 in DNA: TGTGCCAGCAGTTTATCGGCAGGGGTTGGAAACACCATATATTTT. Protein product: CASSLSAGVGNTIYF.

This chain uses TRBV2 with TRBJ2-1, with 11 nucleotides matching TRBD2. CDR3 length: 16 amino acids. Looked up from germline, CDR1 is SNHLY and CDR2 is FYNNEI. The ends lost 6 bases at V and 9 bases at J; junction bases unmatched: 13. The CDR3 DNA follows: TGTGCCAGCAGGCAAGGGGGACTAGCGGTTCGGGGTGAGCAGTTCTTC. Residues: CASRQGGLAVRGEQFF.

The V call is TRBV5-1, the J call TRBJ1-4; D is perhaps TRBD1 (5 bases). The CDR3 is 15 amino acids. Per germline, CDR1 SGHRS and CDR2 YFSETQ. The V gene lost 0 bases and the J gene lost 4 bases, with 10 bases spanning the gap. CDR3 sequence reads: CASSLATGVNEKLFF. DNA of the CDR3: TGCGCCAGCAGCTTGGCCACGGGGGTTAATGAAAAACTGTTTTTT.

This clone ranks as medium-sized. V and J are TRBV15 and TRBJ2-2; possibly TRBD1 for D (5 bases). The germline V gene encodes CDR1 LNHNV and CDR2 YYDKDF (reference sequence). V was cut by 2 bases and J by 5 bases, with 6 bases left in between. The CDR3 extends over 13 amino acids. The CDR3 is CATSRRGTGELFF. In nucleotides, the CDR3 is TGTGCCACCAGCAGAAGGGGTACCGGGGAGCTGTTTTTT.

This chain joins TRBV10-2 and TRBJ1-5, with D possibly being TRBD1 (6 bases). This CDR3 spans 14 amino acids. The ends were cut back, 4 bases at V and 4 bases at J, with 11 bases in the middle. Looked up from germline, CDR1 is WSHSY and CDR2 is SAAADI. The CDR3: CASSVRQGNQPQHF. The CDR3 DNA reads as TGCGCCAGCAGTGTTAGGCAGGGGAATCAGCCCCAGCATTTT.

The J gene is TRBJ2-3, the V gene TRBV9, with TRBD2 matching over 7 bases. The CDR3 runs to 15 residues. The germline V gene has CDR1 SGDLS and CDR2 YYNGEE. The V and J ends lost 5 bases and 3 bases, in that order; junction bases with no gene match: 9. CDR3 protein: CASSLGPSGTDTQYF. The CDR3 region has the DNA TGTGCCAGCAGTCTAGGCCCTAGCGGTACAGATACGCAGTATTTT.

The chain combines TRBV7-2 with TRBJ1-1, with a tentative D call TRBD1 (5 bases). Germline CDR1 SGHTA, CDR2 FQGNSA. The V gene lost 2 bases and the J gene lost 4 bases, with 8 bases spanning the gap. This CDR3 has 13 residues. The DNA of the CDR3 is TGTGCCAGCAGCTTACGAAGGGGCACTGAAGCTTTCTTT. It yields the protein CASSLRRGTEAFF.

The V and J genes are TRBV6-5 and TRBJ2-3, with a tentative D call TRBD2 (5 bases). The CDR3 is made up of 13 amino acids. CDR1 and CDR2 (germline): MNHEY, SVGAGI. V was pared by 7 bases and J by 1 base, with 9 bases between. The CDR3 loop reads CASTNSGTDTQYF. The CDR3 DNA sequence: TGTGCCAGCACGAATAGCGGCACAGATACGCAGTATTTT.

This clone was observed a handful of times. The chain has TRBV11-2 and TRBJ1-1, with 7 bases identical to TRBD1. Per germline, CDR1 SGHAT and CDR2 FQNNGV. The CDR3 is 15 amino acids. J gave up 0 bases and V 1 base, and 2 bases lay outside the gene matches. CDR3 in DNA: TGTGCCAGCAGCTTAGGACAGGGATTGAACACTGAAGCTTTCTTT. Protein: CASSLGQGLNTEAFF.

This clone has just one count. The rearrangement uses TRBV28 and TRBJ1-3; D is possibly TRBD1 (6 bases). This CDR3 is built from 17 residues. V shed 2 bases and J shed 1 base, with 15 bases lying between them. From germline, CDR1 is MDHEN and CDR2 SYDVKM. The CDR3 coding sequence is TGTGCCAGCAGTTTAATATCCTACAGGGATTCTGGAAACACCATATATTTT. Translated, it gives CASSLISYRDSGNTIYF.

The CDR3 DNA is TGTGCCAGCAGCCCGGGGGAGAACACCGGGGAGCTGTTTTTT. It codes for CASSPGENTGELFF. This rearrangement joins TRBV11-2 to TRBJ2-2, with D perhaps TRBD2 (6 bases). Trimming removed 5 bases from V and 1 base from J, with 8 bases in between. The CDR3 contains 14 residues. Germline V lookup: CDR1 SGHAT, CDR2 FQNNGV.

The chain joins TRBV10-1 to TRBJ2-7; D possibly corresponds to TRBD2 (5 bases). Trimming took off 3 bases at V and 1 base at J, with 7 bases between the two ends. The CDR3 consists of 13 residues. Germline CDR1 WNHNN, CDR2 SYGVQD (reference sequence). In DNA form, the CDR3 reads TGCGCCAGCAGTGAAACTAGTTCCTACGAGCAGTACTTC. Translating gives CASSETSSYEQYF.

Here the CDR3 reads CASSDGANTGELFF. CDR3 coding DNA: TGTGCCAGCAGTGACGGAGCGAACACCGGGGAGCTGTTTTTT. V gene TRBV6-4 combines with J gene TRBJ2-2; D is unresolved. In germline, CDR1 is MRHNA, CDR2 SNTAGT. The CDR3 has 14 amino acids. V was pared by 2 bases and J by 0 bases, with 4 bases between.

The chain employs TRBV19 and TRBJ1-1, with TRBD1 identical over 9 bases. Germline V CDR1 and CDR2: LNHDA, SQIVND (reference sequence). This CDR3 is 16 amino acids long. V lost 7 bases, J lost 4 bases, and 13 bases stayed unmatched. CDR3 DNA sequence: TGTGCCAGTACCTCCGGACAGGGGCGCATCAGCACTGAAGCTTTCTTT. Translated: CASTSGQGRISTEAFF.

This clone was picked up a small number of times. The sample has other DNA sequences that encode this CDR3 too. V gene TRBV5-1 combines with J gene TRBJ2-1; 7 bases agree with TRBD1. The trim removed 0 bases at V and 9 bases at J, leaving 6 bases unmatched. Germline V gene data show CDR1 as SGHRS and CDR2 as YFSETQ. The CDR3 loop spans 14 amino acids. The CDR3 here is CASSLGQGGGEQFF. The CDR3 nucleotides are TGCGCCAGCAGCTTGGGACAGGGTGGGGGTGAGCAGTTCTTC.

This clone was seen just once. Being one base from a much bigger clone, this may be a read error. The identical CDR3 is also encoded by other nucleotide sequences in the sample. This chain connects TRBV5-1 to TRBJ2-2; TRBD2 is a possible D gene (6 bases). This CDR3 is 16 amino acids long. CDR1 and CDR2 (germline): SGHRS, YFSETQ. This CDR3 reads CASSLVSGPNTGELFF. The CDR3 DNA is TGCGCCAGCAGCTTGGTTAGCGGACCTAACACTGGGGAGCTGTTTTTT.

The gene calls are TRBV9 and TRBJ2-3; 11 bases are shared with TRBD2. CDR1 is SGDLS, CDR2 YYNGEE, per germline. The CDR3 covers 16 residues. The junction had 4 bases not matched to a gene; V was cut back by 3 bases and J by 1 base. The CDR3 protein is CASSAGLAERTDTQYF. CDR3 sequence (DNA): TGTGCCAGCAGCGCGGGACTAGCGGAGCGCACAGATACGCAGTATTTT.

This chain connects TRBV5-1 to TRBJ2-2; 8 bases line up with TRBD2. This CDR3 has 15 residues. Germline assignment: CDR1 SGHRS and CDR2 YFSETQ. V trimming: 5 bases; J trimming: 4 bases; junction bases outside the gene matches: 7. Here the CDR3 reads CASRERESSTGELFF. In DNA form, the CDR3 reads TGCGCCAGCAGGGAGCGGGAGAGTAGCACCGGGGAGCTGTTTTTT.

This clone was picked up a small number of times. CDR3: CASSLGHYEQYF. The CDR3 bases are TGCGCCAGCAGCTTGGGACACTACGAGCAGTACTTC. J is TRBJ2-7 and V is TRBV5-1, with no clear D. V shed 0 bases and J shed 3 bases, with 4 bases lying between them. This CDR3 is built from 12 residues. Germline V gene sequence: CDR1 SGHRS, CDR2 YFSETQ.

This clone has only a few counts. J is TRBJ1-1 and V is TRBV2; 7 positions agree with TRBD1. Germline lookup yields CDR1 SNHLY and CDR2 FYNNEI. This CDR3 is built from 13 residues. V lost 7 bases to trimming and J lost 4 bases; unmatched junction nucleotides: 6. The CDR3 loop is CASTTDRVTEAFF. DNA of the CDR3: TGTGCCAGCACTACTGACAGGGTCACTGAAGCTTTCTTT.

This chain links TRBV15 with TRBJ2-2, with unresolved D. The ends were cut back, 6 bases at V and 7 bases at J, with 9 bases in the middle. The length of the CDR3 is 12 residues. From germline, CDR1 is LNHNV and CDR2 YYDKDF (reference sequence). The CDR3 coding sequence is TGTGCCACCAGGACAACCAGCGGGGAGCTGTTTTTT. Translating it yields CATRTTSGELFF.

The V call is TRBV19, the J call TRBJ1-5, with D maybe TRBD1 (6 bases). This CDR3 spans 14 amino acids. V was clipped by 6 bases and J by 0 bases, with 9 bases between them. From germline, CDR1 is LNHDA and CDR2 SQIVND (reference sequence). CDR3 region: CASSGQNSNQPQHF. CDR3 nucleotide sequence: TGTGCCAGTAGCGGACAGAATAGCAATCAGCCCCAGCATTTT.